This T cell receptor (beta chain) was sequenced in a study of blood T cells in healthy people across ages. The people who gave samples were healthy Caucasians from Russia, aged roughly 6 to 100. Every donor provided roughly 10 milliliters of peripheral blood. No fewer than 7 million PBMCs went into each sample. Primers used in a second PCR of about 6 to 11 cycles were a sample-barcoded 5' primer and a J-beta primer mix. Each of the samples gave a minimum of 2.5 million paired-end reads that contained CDR3. TCRdb fed the 5' RACE reads into MiXCR, producing one record per CDR3 protein. The repertoire consists of around 800,000 distinct CDR3 sequences, with 62% occurring once and the leading ten covering about a quarter. The material sequenced was blood. This TCR came from a man aged 25-45 years in good health.

DNA for the CDR3: TGTGCCAGCAGCGGCAGGACAGGGCGCACAGATACGCAGTATTTT. It codes for CASSGRTGRTDTQYF. This sequence joins TRBV7-2 and TRBJ2-3; TRBD1 agrees at 8 bases. Germline values: CDR1 SGHTA, CDR2 FQGNSA. The V and J ends lost 5 bases and 1 base, in that order; junction bases with no gene match: 5. The CDR3 loop spans 15 amino acids.